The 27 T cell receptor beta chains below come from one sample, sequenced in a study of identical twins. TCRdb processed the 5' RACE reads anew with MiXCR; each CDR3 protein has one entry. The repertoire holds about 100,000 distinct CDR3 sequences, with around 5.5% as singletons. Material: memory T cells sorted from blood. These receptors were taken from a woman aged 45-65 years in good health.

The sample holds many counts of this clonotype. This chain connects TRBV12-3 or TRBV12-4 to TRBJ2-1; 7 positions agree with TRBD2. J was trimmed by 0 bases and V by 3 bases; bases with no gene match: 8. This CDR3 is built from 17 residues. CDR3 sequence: CASSFYLGGSSYNEQFF. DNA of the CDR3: TGTGCCAGCAGTTTCTACCTCGGCGGGAGCTCCTACAATGAGCAGTTCTTC.

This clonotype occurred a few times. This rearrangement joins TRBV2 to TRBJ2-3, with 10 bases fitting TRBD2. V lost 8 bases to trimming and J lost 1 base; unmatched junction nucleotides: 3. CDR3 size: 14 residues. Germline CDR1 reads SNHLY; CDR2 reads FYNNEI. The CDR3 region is CASLAGEGTDTQYF. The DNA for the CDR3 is TGTGCCAGCCTAGCGGGAGAGGGCACAGATACGCAGTATTTT.

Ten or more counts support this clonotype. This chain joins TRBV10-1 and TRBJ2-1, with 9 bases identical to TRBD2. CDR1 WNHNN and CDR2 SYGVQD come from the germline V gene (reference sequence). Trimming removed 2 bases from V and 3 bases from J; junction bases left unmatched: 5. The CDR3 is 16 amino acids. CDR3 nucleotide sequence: TGCGCCAGCAGTGAGATTAGCGGGAGCCTCTACAATGAGCAGTTCTTC. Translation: CASSEISGSLYNEQFF.

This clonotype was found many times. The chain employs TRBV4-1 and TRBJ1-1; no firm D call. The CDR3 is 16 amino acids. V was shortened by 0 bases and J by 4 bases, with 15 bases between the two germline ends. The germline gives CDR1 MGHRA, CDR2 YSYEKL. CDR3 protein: CASSQDQREGRTEAFF. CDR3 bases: TGCGCCAGCAGCCAAGATCAACGGGAGGGTCGCACTGAAGCTTTCTTT.

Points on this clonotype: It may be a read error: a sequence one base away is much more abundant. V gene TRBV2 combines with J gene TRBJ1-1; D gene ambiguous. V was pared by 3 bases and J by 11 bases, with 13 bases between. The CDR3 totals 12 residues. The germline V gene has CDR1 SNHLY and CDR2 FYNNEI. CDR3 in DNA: TGTGCCAGCAGTGAGGGCCCCAGCGGGGCTTTCTTT. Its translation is CASSEGPSGAFF.

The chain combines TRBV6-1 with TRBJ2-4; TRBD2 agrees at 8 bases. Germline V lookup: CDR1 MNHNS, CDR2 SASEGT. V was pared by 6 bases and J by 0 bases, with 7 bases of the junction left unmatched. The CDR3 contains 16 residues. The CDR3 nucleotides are TGTGCCAGCAGGTCAACTAGCGGACTAGCCAAAAACATTCAGTACTTC. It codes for CASRSTSGLAKNIQYF.

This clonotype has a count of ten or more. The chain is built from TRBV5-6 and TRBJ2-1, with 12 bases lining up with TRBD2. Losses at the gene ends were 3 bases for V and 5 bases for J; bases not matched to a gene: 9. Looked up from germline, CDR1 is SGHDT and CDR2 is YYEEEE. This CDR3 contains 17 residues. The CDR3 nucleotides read TGTGCCAGCAGCTCACTGCTAGCGGGAGGGTCAGACAATGAGCAGTTCTTC. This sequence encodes CASSSLLAGGSDNEQFF.

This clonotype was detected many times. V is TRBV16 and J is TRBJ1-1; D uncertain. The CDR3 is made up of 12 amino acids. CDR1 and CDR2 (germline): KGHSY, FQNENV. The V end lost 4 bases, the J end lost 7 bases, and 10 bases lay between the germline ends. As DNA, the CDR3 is TGTGCCAGCAGCCCAAGAAACCATGAAGCTTTCTTT. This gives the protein CASSPRNHEAFF.

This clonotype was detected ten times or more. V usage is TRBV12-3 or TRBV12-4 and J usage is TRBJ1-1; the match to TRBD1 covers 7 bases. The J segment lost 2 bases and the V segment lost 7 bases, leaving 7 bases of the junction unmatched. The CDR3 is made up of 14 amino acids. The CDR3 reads CASITGQDNTEAFF. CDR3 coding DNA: TGTGCCAGCATTACAGGACAGGACAACACTGAAGCTTTCTTT.

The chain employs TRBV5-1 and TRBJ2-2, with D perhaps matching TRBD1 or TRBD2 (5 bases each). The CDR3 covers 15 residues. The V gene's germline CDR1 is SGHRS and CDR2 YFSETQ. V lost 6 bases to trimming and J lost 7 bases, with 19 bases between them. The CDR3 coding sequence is TGCGCCAGCACCTTTGGGGCACCAGGAGGCGGGGAGCTGTTTTTT. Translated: CASTFGAPGGGELFF.

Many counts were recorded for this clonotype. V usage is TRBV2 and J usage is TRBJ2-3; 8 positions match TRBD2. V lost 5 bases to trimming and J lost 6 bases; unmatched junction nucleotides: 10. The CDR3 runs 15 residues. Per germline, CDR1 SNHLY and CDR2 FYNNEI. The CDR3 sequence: CASSSGGRTGDTQYF. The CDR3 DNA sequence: TGTGCCAGCAGTTCGGGCGGGAGGACCGGGGATACGCAGTATTTT.

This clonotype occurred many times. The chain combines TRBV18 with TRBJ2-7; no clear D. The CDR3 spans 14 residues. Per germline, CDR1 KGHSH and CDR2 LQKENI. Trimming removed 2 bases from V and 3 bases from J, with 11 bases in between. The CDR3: CASSPSGTYYEQYF. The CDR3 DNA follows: TGTGCCAGCTCACCATCAGGAACGTACTACGAGCAGTACTTC.

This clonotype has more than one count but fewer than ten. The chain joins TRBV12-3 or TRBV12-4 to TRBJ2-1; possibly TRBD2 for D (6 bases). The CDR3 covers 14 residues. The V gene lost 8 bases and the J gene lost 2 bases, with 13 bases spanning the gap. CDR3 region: CASWRGPTYNEQFF. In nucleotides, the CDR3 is TGTGCCAGCTGGAGGGGCCCCACCTACAATGAGCAGTTCTTC.

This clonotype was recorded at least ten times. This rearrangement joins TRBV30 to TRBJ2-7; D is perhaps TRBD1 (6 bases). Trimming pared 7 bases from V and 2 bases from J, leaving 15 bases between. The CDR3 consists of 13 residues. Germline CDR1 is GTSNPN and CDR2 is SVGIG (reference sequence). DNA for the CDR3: TGTGCCTCCAACTACGGGACACCCTACGAGCAGTACTTC. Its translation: CASNYGTPYEQYF.

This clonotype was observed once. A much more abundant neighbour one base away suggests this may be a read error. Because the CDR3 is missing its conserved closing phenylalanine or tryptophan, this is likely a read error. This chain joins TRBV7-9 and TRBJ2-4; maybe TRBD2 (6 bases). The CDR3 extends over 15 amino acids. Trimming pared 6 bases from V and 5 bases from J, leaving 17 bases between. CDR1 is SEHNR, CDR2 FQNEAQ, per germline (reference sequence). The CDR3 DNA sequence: TGTGCCAGCAGTCCGGGGGACTTGGGGCAAAACATTCAGTACCTC. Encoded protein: CASSPGDLGQNIQYL.

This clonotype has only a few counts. CDR3 protein: CASSQGRSYEQYF. The CDR3, as DNA: TGTGCCAGCAGCCAAGGGAGGTCCTACGAGCAGTACTTC. This chain links TRBV14 with TRBJ2-7; maybe TRBD2 (5 bases). V was pared by 1 base and J by 1 base, with 5 bases between. The CDR3 is 13 amino acids. Germline lookup yields CDR1 SGHDN and CDR2 FVKESK.

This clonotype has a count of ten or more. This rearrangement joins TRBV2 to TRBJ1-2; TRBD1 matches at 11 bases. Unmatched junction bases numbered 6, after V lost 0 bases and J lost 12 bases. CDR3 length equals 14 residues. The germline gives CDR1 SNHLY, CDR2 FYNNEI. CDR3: CASSEAEGQGENTF. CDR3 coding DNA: TGTGCCAGCAGTGAAGCGGAGGGACAGGGGGAGAACACCTTC.

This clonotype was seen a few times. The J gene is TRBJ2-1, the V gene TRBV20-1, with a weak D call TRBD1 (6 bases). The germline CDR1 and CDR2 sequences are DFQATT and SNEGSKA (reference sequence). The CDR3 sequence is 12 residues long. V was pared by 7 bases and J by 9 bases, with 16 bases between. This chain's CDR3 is CSGEDSPGEQFF. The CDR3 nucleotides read TGCAGTGGAGAGGACAGTCCTGGTGAGCAGTTCTTC.

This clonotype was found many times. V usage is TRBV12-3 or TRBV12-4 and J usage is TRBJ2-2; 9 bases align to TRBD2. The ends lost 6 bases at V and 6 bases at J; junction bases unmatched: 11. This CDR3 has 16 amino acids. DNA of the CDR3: TGTGCCAGCAGCAGGCGGGGGCTAGCGGGATCCGGGGAGCTGTTTTTT. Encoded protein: CASSRRGLAGSGELFF.

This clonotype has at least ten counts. This CDR3 reads CASSVQSLGGELFF. As DNA, the CDR3 is TGTGCCAGCAGCGTCCAGAGTTTAGGGGGGGAGCTGTTTTTT. The genes are TRBV9 and TRBJ2-2; no reliable D call. Between the trimmed V and J ends, which lost 2 bases and 8 bases, there was a span of 13 bases. This CDR3 has 14 residues. The V gene's germline CDR1 is SGDLS and CDR2 YYNGEE.

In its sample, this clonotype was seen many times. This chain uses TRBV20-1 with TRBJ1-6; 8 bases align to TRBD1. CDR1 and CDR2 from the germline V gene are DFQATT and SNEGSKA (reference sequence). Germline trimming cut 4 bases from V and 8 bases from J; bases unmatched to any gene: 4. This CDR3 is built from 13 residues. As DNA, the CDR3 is TGCAGTGCTACGGCAGGGGGCGATTCACCCCTCCACTTT. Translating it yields CSATAGGDSPLHF.

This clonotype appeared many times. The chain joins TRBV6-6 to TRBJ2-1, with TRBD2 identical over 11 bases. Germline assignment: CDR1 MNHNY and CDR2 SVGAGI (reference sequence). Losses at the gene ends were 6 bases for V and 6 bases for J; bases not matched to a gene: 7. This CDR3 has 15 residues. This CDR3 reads CASSPLGLAGNEQFF. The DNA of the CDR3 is TGTGCCAGCAGCCCCCTCGGACTAGCGGGCAATGAGCAGTTCTTC.

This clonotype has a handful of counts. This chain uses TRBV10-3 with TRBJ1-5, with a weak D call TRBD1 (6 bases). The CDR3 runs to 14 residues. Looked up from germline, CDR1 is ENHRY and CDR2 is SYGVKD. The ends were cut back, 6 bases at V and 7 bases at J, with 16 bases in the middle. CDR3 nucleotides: TGTGCCATCAGAGAGCCCACAGGGTCCCAGCCCCAGCATTTT. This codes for CAIREPTGSQPQHF.

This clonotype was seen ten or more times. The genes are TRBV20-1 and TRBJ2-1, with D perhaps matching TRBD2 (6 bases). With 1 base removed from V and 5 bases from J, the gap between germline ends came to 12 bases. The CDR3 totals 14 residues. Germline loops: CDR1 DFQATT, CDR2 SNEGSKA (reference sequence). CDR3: CSARATSLHNEQFF. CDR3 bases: TGCAGTGCTAGAGCGACTAGTTTGCACAATGAGCAGTTCTTC.

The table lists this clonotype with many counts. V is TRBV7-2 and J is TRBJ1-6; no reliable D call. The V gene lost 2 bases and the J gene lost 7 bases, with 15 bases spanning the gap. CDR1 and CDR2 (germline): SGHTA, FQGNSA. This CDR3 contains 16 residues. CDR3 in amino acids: CASSLPSAGRNSPLHF. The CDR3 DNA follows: TGTGCCAGCAGCTTACCCTCTGCTGGGCGCAATTCACCCCTCCACTTT.

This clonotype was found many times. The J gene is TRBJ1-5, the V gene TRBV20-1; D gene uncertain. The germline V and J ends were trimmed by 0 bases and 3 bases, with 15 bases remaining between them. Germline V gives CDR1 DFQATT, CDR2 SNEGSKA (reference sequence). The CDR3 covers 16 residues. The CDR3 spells CSARDPAGSFNQPQHF. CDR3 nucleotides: TGCAGTGCTAGAGACCCAGCCGGCAGTTTCAATCAGCCCCAGCATTTT.

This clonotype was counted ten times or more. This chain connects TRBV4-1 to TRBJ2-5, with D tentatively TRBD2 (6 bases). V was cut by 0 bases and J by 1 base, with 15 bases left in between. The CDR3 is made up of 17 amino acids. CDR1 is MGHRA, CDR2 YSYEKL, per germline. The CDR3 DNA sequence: TGCGCCAGCAGCCAAGAAGGGACTCTTCCTTTCCAAGAGACCCAGTACTTC. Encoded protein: CASSQEGTLPFQETQYF.